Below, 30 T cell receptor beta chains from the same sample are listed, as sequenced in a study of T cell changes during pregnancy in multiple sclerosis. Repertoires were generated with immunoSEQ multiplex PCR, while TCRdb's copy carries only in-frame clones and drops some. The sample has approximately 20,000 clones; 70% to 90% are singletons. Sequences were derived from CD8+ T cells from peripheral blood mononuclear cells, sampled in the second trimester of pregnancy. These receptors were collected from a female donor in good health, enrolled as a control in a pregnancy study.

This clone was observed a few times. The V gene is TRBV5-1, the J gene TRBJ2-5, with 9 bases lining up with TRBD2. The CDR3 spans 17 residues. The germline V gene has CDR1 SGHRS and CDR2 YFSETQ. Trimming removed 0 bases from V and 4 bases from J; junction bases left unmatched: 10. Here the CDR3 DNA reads TGCGCCAGCAGCTTGGAATTGCGGGAGGGATGGGGAGAGACCCAGTACTTC. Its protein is CASSLELREGWGETQYF.

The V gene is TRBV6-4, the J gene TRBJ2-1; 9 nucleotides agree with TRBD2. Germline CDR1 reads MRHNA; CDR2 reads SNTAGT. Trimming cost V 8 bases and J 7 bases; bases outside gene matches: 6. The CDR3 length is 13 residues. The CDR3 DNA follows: TGTGCCAGCTCTAGCGGGGCGTCTAATGAGCAGTTCTTC. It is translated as CASSSGASNEQFF.

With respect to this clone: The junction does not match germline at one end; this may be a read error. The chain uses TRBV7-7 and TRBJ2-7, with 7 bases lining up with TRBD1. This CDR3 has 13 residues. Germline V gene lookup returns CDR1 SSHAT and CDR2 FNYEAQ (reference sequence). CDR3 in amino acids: CASSLRTGPRQYF. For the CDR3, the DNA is TGTGCTAGCAGCTTAAGGACAGGACCTAGGCAGTACTTC.

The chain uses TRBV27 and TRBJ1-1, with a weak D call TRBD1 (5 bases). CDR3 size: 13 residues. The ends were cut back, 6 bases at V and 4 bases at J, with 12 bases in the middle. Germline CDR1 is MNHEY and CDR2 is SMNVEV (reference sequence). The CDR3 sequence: CASSLGRGTEAFF. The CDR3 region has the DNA TGTGCCAGCAGCCTGGGGAGGGGCACTGAAGCTTTCTTT.

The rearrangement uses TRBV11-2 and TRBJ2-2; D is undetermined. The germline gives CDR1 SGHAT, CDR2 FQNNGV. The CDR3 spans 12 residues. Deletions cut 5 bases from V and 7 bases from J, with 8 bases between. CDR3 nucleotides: TGTGCCAGCAGCGAGAGAGGCGGGGAGCTGTTTTTT. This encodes CASSERGGELFF.

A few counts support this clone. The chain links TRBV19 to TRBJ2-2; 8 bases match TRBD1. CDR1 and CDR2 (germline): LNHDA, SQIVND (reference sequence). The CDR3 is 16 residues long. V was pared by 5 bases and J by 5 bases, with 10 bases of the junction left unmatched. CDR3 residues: CASSPMQGAPTGELFF. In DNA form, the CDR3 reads TGTGCCAGTAGTCCCATGCAGGGGGCGCCGACCGGGGAGCTGTTTTTT.

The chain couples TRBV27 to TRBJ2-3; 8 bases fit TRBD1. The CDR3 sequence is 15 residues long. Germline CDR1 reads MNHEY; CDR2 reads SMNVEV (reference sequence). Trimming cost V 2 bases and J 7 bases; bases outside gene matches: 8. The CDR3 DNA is TGTGCCAGCAGTTTAGGGACAGGACCTTCCCATACGCAGTATTTT. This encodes CASSLGTGPSHTQYF.

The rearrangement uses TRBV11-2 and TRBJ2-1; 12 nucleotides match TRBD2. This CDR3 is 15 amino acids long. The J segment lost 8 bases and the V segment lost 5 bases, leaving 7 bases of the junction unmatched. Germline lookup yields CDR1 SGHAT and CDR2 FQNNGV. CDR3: CASSPLAGGEYEQFF. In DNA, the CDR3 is TGTGCCAGCAGCCCACTAGCGGGAGGTGAATATGAGCAGTTCTTC.

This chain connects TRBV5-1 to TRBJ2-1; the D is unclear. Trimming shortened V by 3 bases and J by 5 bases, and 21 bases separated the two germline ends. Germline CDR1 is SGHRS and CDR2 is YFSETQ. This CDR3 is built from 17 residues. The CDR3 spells CASSSISPLTPDNEQFF. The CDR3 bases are TGCGCCAGCAGCTCCATCTCCCCTCTAACCCCTGACAATGAGCAGTTCTTC.

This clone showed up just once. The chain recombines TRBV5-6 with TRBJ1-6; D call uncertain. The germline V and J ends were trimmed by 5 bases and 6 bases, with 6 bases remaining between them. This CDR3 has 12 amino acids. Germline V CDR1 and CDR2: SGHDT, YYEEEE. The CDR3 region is CASSFLNSPLHF. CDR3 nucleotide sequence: TGTGCCAGCAGTTTCCTTAATTCACCCCTCCACTTT.

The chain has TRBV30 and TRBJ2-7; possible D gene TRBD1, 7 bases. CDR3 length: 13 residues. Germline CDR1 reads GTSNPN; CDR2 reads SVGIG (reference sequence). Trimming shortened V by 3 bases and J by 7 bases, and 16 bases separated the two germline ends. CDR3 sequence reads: CAWRTGLAGEQYF. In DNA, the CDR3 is TGTGCCTGGAGGACAGGGCTGGCGGGGGAGCAGTACTTC.

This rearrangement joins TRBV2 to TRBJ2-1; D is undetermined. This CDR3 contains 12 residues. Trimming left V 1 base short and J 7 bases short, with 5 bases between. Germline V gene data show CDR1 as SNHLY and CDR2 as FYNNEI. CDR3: CASSEGLNEQFF. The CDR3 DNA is TGTGCCAGCAGTGAAGGGCTTAATGAGCAGTTCTTC.

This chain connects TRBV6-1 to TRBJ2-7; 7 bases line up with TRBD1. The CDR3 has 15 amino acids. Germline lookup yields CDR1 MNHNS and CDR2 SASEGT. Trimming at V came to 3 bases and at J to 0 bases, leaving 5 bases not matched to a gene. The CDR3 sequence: CASSDRGYTSYEQYF. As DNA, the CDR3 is TGTGCCAGCAGTGACAGGGGGTATACCTCCTACGAGCAGTACTTC.

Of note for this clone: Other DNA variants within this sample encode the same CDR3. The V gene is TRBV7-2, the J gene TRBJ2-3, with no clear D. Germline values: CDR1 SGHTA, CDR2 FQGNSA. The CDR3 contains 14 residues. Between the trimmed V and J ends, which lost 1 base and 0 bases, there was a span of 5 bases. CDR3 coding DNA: TGTGCCAGCAGCTTAGGCGAAAGCACAGATACGCAGTATTTT. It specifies CASSLGESTDTQYF.

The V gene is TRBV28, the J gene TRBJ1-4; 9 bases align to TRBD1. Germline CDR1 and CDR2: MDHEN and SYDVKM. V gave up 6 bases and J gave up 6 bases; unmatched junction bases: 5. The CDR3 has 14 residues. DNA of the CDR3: TGTGCCAGCAGCTTTACAGGGGGCGATGAAAAACTGTTTTTT. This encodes CASSFTGGDEKLFF.

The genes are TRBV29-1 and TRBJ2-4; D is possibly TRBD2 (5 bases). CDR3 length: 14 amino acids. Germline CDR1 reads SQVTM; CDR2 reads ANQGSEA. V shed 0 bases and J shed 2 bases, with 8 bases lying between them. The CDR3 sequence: CSVEDRGTKNIQYF. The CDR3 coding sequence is TGCAGCGTTGAAGATCGGGGTACCAAAAACATTCAGTACTTC. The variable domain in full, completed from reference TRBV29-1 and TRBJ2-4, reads SAVISQKPSRDICQRGTSLTIQCQVDSQVTMMFWYRQQPGQSLTLIATANQGSEATYESGFVIDKFPISRPNLTFSTLTVSNMSPEDSSIYLCSVEDRGTKNIQYFGAGTRLSVL.

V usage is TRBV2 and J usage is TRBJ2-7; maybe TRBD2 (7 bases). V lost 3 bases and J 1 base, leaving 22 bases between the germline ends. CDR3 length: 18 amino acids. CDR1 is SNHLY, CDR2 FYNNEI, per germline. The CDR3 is CASSDMLGGGLISYEQYF. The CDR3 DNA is TGTGCCAGCAGTGACATGCTGGGAGGGGGACTCATATCCTACGAGCAGTACTTC. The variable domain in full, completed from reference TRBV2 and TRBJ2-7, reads EPEVTQTPSHQVTQMGQEVILRCVPISNHLYFYWYRQILGQKVEFLVSFYNNEISEKSEIFDDQFSVERPDGSNFTLKIRSTKLEDSAMYFCASSDMLGGGLISYEQYFGPGTRLTVT.

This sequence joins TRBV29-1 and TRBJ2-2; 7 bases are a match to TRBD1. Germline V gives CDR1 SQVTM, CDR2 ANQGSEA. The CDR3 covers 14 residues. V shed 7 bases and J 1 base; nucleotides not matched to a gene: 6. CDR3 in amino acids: CSGLTGKNTGELFF. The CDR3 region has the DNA TGCAGCGGATTGACAGGGAAGAACACCGGGGAGCTGTTTTTT.

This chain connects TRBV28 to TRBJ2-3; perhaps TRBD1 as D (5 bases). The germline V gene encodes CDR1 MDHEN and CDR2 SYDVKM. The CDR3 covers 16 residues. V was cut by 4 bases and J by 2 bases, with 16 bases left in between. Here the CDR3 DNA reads TGTGCCAGCAGTTGGACCTATGACAGAATCACAGATACGCAGTATTTT. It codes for CASSWTYDRITDTQYF.

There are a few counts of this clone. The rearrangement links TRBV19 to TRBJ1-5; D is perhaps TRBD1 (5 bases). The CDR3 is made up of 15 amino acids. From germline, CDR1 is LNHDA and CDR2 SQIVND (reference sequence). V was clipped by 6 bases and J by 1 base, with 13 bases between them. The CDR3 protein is CASRWEGQSNQPQHF. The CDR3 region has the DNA TGTGCCAGTAGATGGGAGGGGCAGAGCAATCAGCCCCAGCATTTT.

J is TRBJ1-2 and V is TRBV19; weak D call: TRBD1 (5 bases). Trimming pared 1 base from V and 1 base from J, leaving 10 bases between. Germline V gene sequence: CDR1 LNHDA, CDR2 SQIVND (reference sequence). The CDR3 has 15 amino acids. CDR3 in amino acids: CASSIAQGVNYGYTF. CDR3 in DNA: TGTGCCAGTAGTATAGCCCAGGGTGTTAACTATGGCTACACCTTC.

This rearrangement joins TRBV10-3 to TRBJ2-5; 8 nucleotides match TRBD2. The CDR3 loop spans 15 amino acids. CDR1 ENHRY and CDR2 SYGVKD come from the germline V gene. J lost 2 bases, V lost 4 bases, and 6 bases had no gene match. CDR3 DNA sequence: TGTGCCATCAGTGGTGGGGGACTAGAGCAAGAGACCCAGTACTTC. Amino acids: CAISGGGLEQETQYF.

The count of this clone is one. The CDR3: CASSGTRATYEQYF. DNA of the CDR3: TGTGCCAGCAGTGGAACTAGAGCGACCTACGAGCAGTACTTC. The gene calls are TRBV6-1 and TRBJ2-7; tentatively, D is TRBD2 (5 bases). Germline CDR1 and CDR2: MNHNS and SASEGT. Trimming removed 4 bases at V and 2 bases at J, with 12 bases between. The CDR3 consists of 14 residues.

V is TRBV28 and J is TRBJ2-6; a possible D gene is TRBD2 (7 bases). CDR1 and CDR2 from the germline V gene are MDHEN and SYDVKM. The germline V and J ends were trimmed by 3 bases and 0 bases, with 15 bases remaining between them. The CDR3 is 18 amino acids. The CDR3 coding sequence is TGTGCCAGCAGTTTGACGGGGGGCTCCCACTCTGGGGCCAACGTCCTGACTTTC. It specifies CASSLTGGSHSGANVLTF.

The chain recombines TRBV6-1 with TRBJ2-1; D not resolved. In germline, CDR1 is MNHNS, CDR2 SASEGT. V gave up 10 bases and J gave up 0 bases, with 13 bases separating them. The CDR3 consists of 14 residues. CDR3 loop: CATRAEVSYNEQFF. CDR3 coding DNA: TGTGCCACCAGAGCCGAGGTCTCCTACAATGAGCAGTTCTTC.

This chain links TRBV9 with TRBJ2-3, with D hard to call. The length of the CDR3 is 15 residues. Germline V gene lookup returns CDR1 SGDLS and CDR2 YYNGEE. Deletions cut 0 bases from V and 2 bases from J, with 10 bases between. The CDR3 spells CASSVEWASTDTQYF. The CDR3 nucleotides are TGTGCCAGCAGCGTAGAGTGGGCTTCCACAGATACGCAGTATTTT.

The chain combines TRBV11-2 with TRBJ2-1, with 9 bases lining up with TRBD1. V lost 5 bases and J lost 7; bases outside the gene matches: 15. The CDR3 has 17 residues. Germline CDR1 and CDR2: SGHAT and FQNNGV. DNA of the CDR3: TGTGCCAGCAGCCAACCGGACAGGGGATTAGCTAGGAATGAGCAGTTCTTC. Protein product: CASSQPDRGLARNEQFF. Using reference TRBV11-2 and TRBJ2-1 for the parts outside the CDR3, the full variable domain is EAGVAQSPRYKIIEKRQSVAFWCNPISGHATLYWYQQILGQGPKLLIQFQNNGVVDDSQLPKDRFSAERLKGVDSTLKIQPAKLEDSAVYLCASSQPDRGLARNEQFFGPGTRLTVL.

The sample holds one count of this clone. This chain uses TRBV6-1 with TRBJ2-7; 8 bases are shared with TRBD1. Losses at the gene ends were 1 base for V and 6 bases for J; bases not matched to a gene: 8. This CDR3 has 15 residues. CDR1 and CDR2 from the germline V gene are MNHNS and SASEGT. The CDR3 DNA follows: TGTGCCAGCAGTGAAGTGGACAGGGCTGCTCCCGAGCAGTACTTC. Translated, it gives CASSEVDRAAPEQYF.

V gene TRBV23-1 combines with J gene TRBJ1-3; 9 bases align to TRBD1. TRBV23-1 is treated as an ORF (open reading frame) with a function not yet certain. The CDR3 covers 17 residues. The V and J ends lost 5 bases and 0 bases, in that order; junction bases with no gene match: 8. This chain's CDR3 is CASSEPGQGSSGNTIYF. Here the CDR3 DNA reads TGCGCCAGCAGTGAGCCGGGACAGGGAAGCTCTGGAAACACCATATATTTT.

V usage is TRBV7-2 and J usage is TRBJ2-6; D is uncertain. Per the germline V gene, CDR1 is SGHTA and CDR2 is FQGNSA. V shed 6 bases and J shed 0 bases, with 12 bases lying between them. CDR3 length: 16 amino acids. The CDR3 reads CASSLPSSSGANVLTF. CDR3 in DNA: TGTGCCAGCAGTTTACCATCGAGCTCTGGGGCCAACGTCCTGACTTTC. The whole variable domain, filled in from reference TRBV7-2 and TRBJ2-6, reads GAGVSQSPSNKVTEKGKDVELRCDPISGHTALYWYRQSLGQGLEFLIYFQGNSAPDKSGLPSDRFSAERTGGSVSTLTIQRTQQEDSAVYLCASSLPSSSGANVLTFGAGSRLTVL.